This T cell receptor (beta chain) appears in the sequencing data of a study of Tregs in tolerant kidney transplant recipients. Across the whole study: Recipients received nonmyeloablative bone marrow transplants from related graft donors, with transient mixed chimerism. General observations from the study: Nucleotide sequences could not be compared across some patients' samples due to primer changes. Expanding Tregs on activated donor B cells appeared to best identify donor-specific TCRbeta clones.

Trimming took off 4 bases at V and 3 bases at J, with 9 bases between the two ends. Germline CDR1 is SEHNR and CDR2 is FQNEAQ (reference sequence). CDR3 length: 14 amino acids. Note on this clone: No antigen is known for it. Read sequence stops 3 residues before the CDR3 end, and the germline J gene provides the missing end.

Method: immunoSEQ multiplex PCR; TCRdb's copy keeps in-frame clones and lacks some. Here the sample table reports roughly 53,000 clones. The TCR was taken from a human donor who received a combined kidney and bone marrow transplant. The specimen comprised CD4+ T cells from blood, sampled before the transplant. V and J are TRBV7-9 and TRBJ2-2; D gene uncertain. CDR3 in amino acids: CASSWLFDTGELFF. CDR3 DNA, as far as it was read: TGTGCCAGCAGCTGGCTTTTTGACACCGGGGAG.